Listed below are T cell receptor beta chains from one sample, sequenced in a study of T-cell reconstitution after alpha-beta-depleted transplantation in children. TCRdb reprocessed the PCR reads with MiXCR, giving one entry per CDR3 protein. The sample comprises some 490,000 distinct CDR3 sequences, 9.5% to 15% of which are singletons, and about 5% rests with the top ten. The input for sequencing was PBMCs from the stem cell graft donor, taken from the stem cell graft. Source of these receptors: a human donor who donated a stem cell graft to a child with combined immunodeficiency. Each CDR3 is given with its conserved first and last residue. D genes are given only for firm matches. Rows give clone size only sometimes, using once, few, many, or a class for an expanded clone.

V,size,J,D,DNA,CDR3
TRBV20-1,few,TRBJ2-6,.,TGCAGTGCTAGTATAGGCGTTGGGTATGCTGGGGCCAACGTCCTGACTTTC,CSASIGVGYAGANVLTF
TRBV7-3,few,TRBJ1-1,TRBD1,TGTGCCAGCAGCTGGACAGGTTCGAACACTGAAGCTTTCTTT,CASSWTGSNTEAFF
TRBV6-5,.,TRBJ2-3,.,TGTGCCAGCAGTTTACAGCGGATAAGCACAGATACGCAGTATTTT,CASSLQRISTDTQYF
TRBV12-3/TRBV12-4,.,TRBJ2-7,.,TGTGCCAGCAGTCAGACCACATACGAGCAGTACTTC,CASSQTTYEQYF
TRBV6-2/TRBV6-3,few,TRBJ1-1,.,TGTGCCAGCAGTTACCTGAGGGTGGGCACTGAAGCTTTCTTT,CASSYLRVGTEAFF
TRBV6-2/TRBV6-3,few,TRBJ2-5,TRBD2,TGTGCCAGCGCGGGAGGTGATGGACGGGAGACCCAGTACTTC,CASAGGDGRETQYF
TRBV4-3,few,TRBJ1-2,.,TGCGCCAGCAGCCAAGCTAGGGGCAGCTATGGCTACACCTTC,CASSQARGSYGYTF
TRBV19,.,TRBJ2-2,TRBD1,TGTGCCAGTTCTTCAGACAGGGACACCGGGGAGCTGTTTTTT,CASSSDRDTGELFF
TRBV24-1,few,TRBJ2-7,.,TGTGCCACCAGTGGCCCGGGCTCTTCTGGGGAGCAGTACTTC,CATSGPGSSGEQYF
TRBV12-5,.,TRBJ1-5,.,TGTGCTAGTGCCCAGGGGAATCAGCCCCAGCATTTT,CASAQGNQPQHF
TRBV7-9,many,TRBJ1-2,.,TGTGCCAGCAGCTCGGATCCTTCACATGGCTACACCTTC,CASSSDPSHGYTF
TRBV19,.,TRBJ2-1,.,TGTGCCAGTAGCACAGAGAACTCCTACAATGAGCAGTTCTTC,CASSTENSYNEQFF
TRBV29-1,few,TRBJ2-6,.,TGCAGCGCCGACGAGGGGTCTGGGGCCAACGTCCTGACTTTC,CSADEGSGANVLTF
TRBV7-2,.,TRBJ1-1,.,TGTGCCAGCAGCCCCCACCGCAGTGGCGGCACTGAAGCTTTCTTT,CASSPHRSGGTEAFF
TRBV20-1,many,TRBJ2-7,TRBD1,TGCAGTGCTAGTGATAGGGGGCGAAACGAGCAGTACTTC,CSASDRGRNEQYF
TRBV12-3/TRBV12-4,.,TRBJ1-1,.,TGTGCCAGCAGAAGATACACTGAAGCTTTCTTT,CASRRYTEAFF
TRBV6-2/TRBV6-3,few,TRBJ2-3,TRBD1,TGTGCCAGCAGAAGCTTCGGACAGGGGTGGACAGATACGCAGTATTTT,CASRSFGQGWTDTQYF
TRBV6-2/TRBV6-3,.,TRBJ2-2,.,TGTGCCAGCAGTAGGTTAAACACCGGGGAGCTGTTTTTT,CASSRLNTGELFF
TRBV12-3/TRBV12-4,.,TRBJ2-1,TRBD2,TGTGCCAGCAGTATCTTAGCGGGGAACCCCTACAATGAGCAGTTCTTC,CASSILAGNPYNEQFF
TRBV18,.,TRBJ2-7,.,TGTGCCAGCTCACCACGTGCAGGGCGCACCTCCTACGAGCAGTACTTC,CASSPRAGRTSYEQYF
TRBV5-4,many,TRBJ2-1,TRBD1,TGTGCCAGCAGCCCCACCGGGACAGTTGACAATGAGCAGTTCTTC,CASSPTGTVDNEQFF
TRBV28,many,TRBJ2-7,.,TGTGCCAGCAGTCTCCCGTACGCCTACGAGCAGTACTTC,CASSLPYAYEQYF
TRBV15,many,TRBJ2-2,.,TGTGCCACCAGCGTTGTTTTGGGGGAGCTGTTTTTT,CATSVVLGELFF
TRBV12-3/TRBV12-4,few,TRBJ2-3,.,TGTGCCAGCGAGGGAGATACGCAGTATTTT,CASEGDTQYF
TRBV5-6,few,TRBJ2-5,.,TGTGCCAGCAGCTTGCCTGGCGTAGTTCGGTCCCAAGAGACCCAGTACTTC,CASSLPGVVRSQETQYF
TRBV15,.,TRBJ1-6,.,TGTGCCACCAGCAGAGATTTCGAGGTGACCCTCCACTTT,CATSRDFEVTLHF
TRBV7-9,.,TRBJ2-5,.,TGTGCCAGCAGCTTAGCACAGGGTGCAGAAGAGACCCAGTACTTC,CASSLAQGAEETQYF
TRBV21-1,many,TRBJ1-1,.,TGTGCCAGCAGCACGACGACCTCTAGTGGTTTCTTT,CASSTTTSSGFF
TRBV29-1,.,TRBJ1-1,.,TGCAGCGGTCTCGGGACACTCACTGAAGCTTTCTTT,CSGLGTLTEAFF
TRBV6-5,.,TRBJ1-2,TRBD1,TGTGCCAGCAGTTTTCTAAATTCTGGCACAGGGGCTCGGGGCTACACCTTC,CASSFLNSGTGARGYTF
TRBV7-3,few,TRBJ2-2,.,TGTGCCAGCAGCTTAATGCCGAGCAGTAACACCGGGGAGCTGTTTTTT,CASSLMPSSNTGELFF
TRBV12-3/TRBV12-4,few,TRBJ2-7,.,TGTGCCAGCAGTTTTCTGGGCTCCGAGCAGTACTTC,CASSFLGSEQYF
TRBV7-9,few,TRBJ2-3,.,TGTGCCAGCAGCTTATCGCAAGATACGCAGTATTTT,CASSLSQDTQYF
TRBV5-1,few,TRBJ2-5,.,TGCGCCAGCAGCGGTCCGGGGGACCCTGAAGAGACCCAGTACTTC,CASSGPGDPEETQYF
TRBV10-3,many,TRBJ2-3,.,TGTGCCATCAACCAGGGGGAGGTTGCAGATACGCAGTATTTT,CAINQGEVADTQYF
TRBV9,few,TRBJ2-6,.,TGTGCCAGCAGCGTCTTCGGGGGTTCTGGGGCCAACGTCCTGACTTTC,CASSVFGGSGANVLTF
TRBV29-1,.,TRBJ2-5,.,TGCAGCGTTGAAGTTAGAACAGTCCAAGAGACCCAGTACTTC,CSVEVRTVQETQYF
TRBV15,many,TRBJ2-3,.,TGTGCCACCAGCAGAGACCCCACAGATACGCAGTATTTT,CATSRDPTDTQYF
TRBV5-6,many,TRBJ2-7,.,TGTGCCAGCAGCCGAACGCCGGTTTCCGGGCAGTACTTC,CASSRTPVSGQYF
TRBV11-3,few,TRBJ2-7,.,TGTGCCAGCAGTCGTCGAGGGGTGGGGCAGTACTTC,CASSRRGVGQYF
TRBV10-3,.,TRBJ2-5,TRBD2,TGTGCCATCAGCACTAGCGGGAAAGAGACCCAGTACTTC,CAISTSGKETQYF
TRBV6-5,few,TRBJ1-2,.,TGTGCCAGCAGCCACTCAATGGAGGGGAATGGCTACACCTTC,CASSHSMEGNGYTF
TRBV5-1,few,TRBJ2-1,.,TGCGCCAGCAGCTTGGGGGCGGGTTCAGATGAGCAGTTCTTC,CASSLGAGSDEQFF
TRBV11-1,many,TRBJ2-3,.,TGTGCCAGCAGCTTTGTGGATACGCAGTATTTT,CASSFVDTQYF
TRBV29-1,.,TRBJ1-2,.,TGCAGCGTTGGGCCAAGCAACTATGGCTACACCTTC,CSVGPSNYGYTF
TRBV15,few,TRBJ2-4,.,TGTGCCACCAGCACTGGACCGGACCCAAGAGCCAAAAACATTCAGTACTTC,CATSTGPDPRAKNIQYF
TRBV20-1,few,TRBJ2-1,.,TGCAGTGCTAGAGATTTCTCGAGATATGAGCAGTTCTTC,CSARDFSRYEQFF
TRBV5-1,.,TRBJ2-1,TRBD2,TGCGCCAGCAGCTCGGTCGAGCGGGGGGTCTACAATGAGCAGTTCTTC,CASSSVERGVYNEQFF
TRBV6-5,.,TRBJ2-7,.,TGTGCCAGCAGTTACTCGGCAGGCCGCTACGAGCAGTACTTC,CASSYSAGRYEQYF
TRBV12-3/TRBV12-4,.,TRBJ2-7,.,TGTGCCAGCAGCCCCCCCTCCAAGGGGCAGTACTTC,CASSPPSKGQYF
TRBV20-1,many,TRBJ2-5,TRBD2,TGCAGCCTAGCGGGAGATTGGGGGGAGACCCAGTACTTC,CSLAGDWGETQYF
TRBV3-1,few,TRBJ2-7,.,TGTGCCAGCAGCCCCTCGACTGGCGAGCAGTACTTC,CASSPSTGEQYF